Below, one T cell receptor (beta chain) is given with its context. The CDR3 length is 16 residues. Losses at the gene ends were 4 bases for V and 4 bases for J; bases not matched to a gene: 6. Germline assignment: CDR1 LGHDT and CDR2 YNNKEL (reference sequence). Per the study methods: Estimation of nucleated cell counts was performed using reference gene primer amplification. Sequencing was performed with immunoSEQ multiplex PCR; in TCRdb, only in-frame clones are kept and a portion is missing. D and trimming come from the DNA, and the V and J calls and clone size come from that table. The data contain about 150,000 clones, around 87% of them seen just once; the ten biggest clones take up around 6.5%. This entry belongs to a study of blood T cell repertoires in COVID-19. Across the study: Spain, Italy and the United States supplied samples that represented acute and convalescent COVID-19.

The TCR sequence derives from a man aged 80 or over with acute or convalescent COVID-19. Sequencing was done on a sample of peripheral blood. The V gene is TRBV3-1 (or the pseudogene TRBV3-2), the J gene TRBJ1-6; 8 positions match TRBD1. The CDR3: CASSLGQGGYNSPLHF. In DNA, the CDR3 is TGTGCCAGCAGCCTCGGACAGGGAGGATATAATTCACCCCTCCACTTT.